This T cell receptor beta chain was obtained from a study of T cell responses to AZD1222 COVID-19 vaccine. Study-level results: Targeting of unmutated variant regions was reportedly seen in nearly half of spike-specific TCRs.

As regards this clone: Its antigen is unidentified.

The CDR3 length is 12 residues. The germline CDR1 and CDR2 sequences are MDHEN and SYDVKM. V lost 6 bases and J 6 bases, leaving 11 bases between the germline ends. TCRdb's table, derived via immunoSEQ multiplex PCR, lists solely in-frame clones and lacks some. The data contain 65,000 to 80,000 clones, about four fifths of them singletons. The specimen was peripheral blood, collected 28 days after the second AZD1222 dose. V gene TRBV28 combines with J gene TRBJ1-1; D is undetermined. The origin of this receptor is an adult who received the AZD1222 COVID-19 vaccine. The CDR3 coding sequence is TGTGCCAGCAGCCACTCCGGCGCTGAAGCTTTCTTT. It translates to CASSHSGAEAFF.